These 16 T cell receptor beta chains share one sample of origin, sequenced in a study of cytomegalovirus exposure and HLA in healthy donors. Primers: 60 Vbeta forward and 13 Jbeta reverse. TCRdb's copy holds only in-frame clones and misses some; the assay was immunoSEQ multiplex PCR. The sample has around 140,000 clones, and its top ten clones hold less than 2%. Sequenced: PBMCs. These receptors were obtained from a young man in good health and CMV-seronegative.

The DNA of the CDR3 is TGTGCCAGCAGCCTGGGGGGGGGCTCCTACAATGAGCAGTTCTTC. Translated: CASSLGGGSYNEQFF. V usage is TRBV7-9 and J usage is TRBJ2-1; the match to TRBD2 covers 7 bases. Germline CDR1 SEHNR, CDR2 FQNEAQ (reference sequence). With 5 bases clipped from V and 0 bases from J, the junction kept 4 bases outside the gene matches. The CDR3 length is 15 residues.

The chain is built from TRBV11-2 and TRBJ1-2; D is unclear. This CDR3 is 13 amino acids long. The germline gives CDR1 SGHAT, CDR2 FQNNGV. The germline V and J ends were trimmed by 4 bases and 8 bases, with 14 bases remaining between them. CDR3 protein: CASSSESFGGYTF. Here the CDR3 DNA reads TGTGCCAGCAGCTCGGAGTCTTTCGGGGGCTACACCTTC.

The rearrangement joins TRBV5-4 to TRBJ2-5; D unclear. The CDR3 totals 12 residues. Trimming left V 5 bases short and J 2 bases short, with 7 bases between. The germline V gene encodes CDR1 SGHNT and CDR2 YYREEE (reference sequence). The CDR3 reads CASRREQETQYF. The DNA for the CDR3 is TGTGCCAGCAGACGAGAGCAAGAGACCCAGTACTTC.

The chain combines TRBV4-2 with TRBJ2-7; 7 bases map to TRBD2. J lost 6 bases, V lost 0 bases, and 2 bases had no gene match. CDR1 and CDR2 (germline): LGHNA, YNFKEQ. The CDR3 runs to 13 residues. In DNA form, the CDR3 reads TGTGCCAGCAGCCAAGACGGGGGGTTCGAGCAGTACTTC. Its translation is CASSQDGGFEQYF.

V and J are TRBV4-3 and TRBJ2-4, with 7 bases identical to TRBD2. The CDR3 covers 16 residues. V shed 0 bases, J shed 6 bases, and the junction held 8 bases outside the gene matches. CDR1 and CDR2 (germline): LGHNA, YSLEER. The DNA for the CDR3 is TGCGCCAGCAGCCAAGAAAGGGCTAGCGGTAGAAACATTCAGTACTTC. It translates to CASSQERASGRNIQYF.

The V call is TRBV27, the J call TRBJ2-5; D unclear. TRBJ2-7 explains the end of the DNA better; the J call may be wrong. This CDR3 has 14 residues. Germline lookup yields CDR1 MNHEY and CDR2 SMNVEV (reference sequence). The CDR3 sequence is CASSSGLLLYEQYF. CDR3 DNA: TGTGCCAGCAGTTCCGGGTTACTTCTCTACGAGCAGTACTTC.

The chain has TRBV7-3 and TRBJ2-7, with D hard to call. The V end lost 1 base, the J end lost 3 bases, and 10 bases lay between the germline ends. The CDR3 spans 14 residues. CDR1 SGHTA and CDR2 FQGTGA come from the germline V gene. The CDR3 region has the DNA TGTGCCAGCAGCTTAAGCGGCGGAAGCTACGAGCAGTACTTC. This codes for CASSLSGGSYEQYF.

This chain connects TRBV18 to TRBJ2-5; the match to TRBD2 covers 7 bases. V gave up 5 bases and J gave up 5 bases; unmatched junction bases: 5. CDR1 is KGHSH, CDR2 LQKENI, per germline. The CDR3 is 13 amino acids. The CDR3 protein is CASSTGGGETQYF. CDR3 in DNA: TGTGCCAGCTCAACCGGGGGAGGGGAGACCCAGTACTTC. The whole variable domain, remainder taken from reference TRBV18 and TRBJ2-5, is NAGVMQNPRHLVRRRGQEARLRCSPMKGHSHVYWYRQLPEEGLKFMVYLQKENIIDESGMPKERFSAEFPKEGPSILRIQQVVRGDSAAYFCASSTGGGETQYFGPGTRLLVL.

The V and J genes are TRBV19 and TRBJ2-1; D ambiguous. CDR3 size: 13 residues. The V gene lost 8 bases and the J gene lost 0 bases, with 8 bases spanning the gap. The germline gives CDR1 LNHDA, CDR2 SQIVND (reference sequence). The CDR3, as DNA: TGTGCCAGTTGGTCGGGCTCCTACAATGAGCAGTTCTTC. Translated: CASWSGSYNEQFF.

The rearrangement uses TRBV27 and TRBJ1-6; perhaps TRBD1 as D (5 bases). V was shortened by 5 bases and J by 3 bases, with 8 bases between the two germline ends. This CDR3 region has 14 residues. CDR1 is MNHEY and CDR2 is SMNVEV in the germline V gene (reference sequence). This chain's CDR3 is CASSPGGYNSPLHF. The DNA for the CDR3 is TGTGCCAGCAGTCCGGGGGGCTATAATTCACCCCTCCACTTT.

This chain connects TRBV7-2 to TRBJ2-3; possible D gene TRBD2, 5 bases. Germline V gene lookup returns CDR1 SGHTA and CDR2 FQGNSA. This CDR3 is 14 amino acids long. Trimming left V 5 bases short and J 0 bases short, with 9 bases between. CDR3 in DNA: TGTGCCAGCAGCCCCGCTAGCAGCACAGATACGCAGTATTTT. Translated, it gives CASSPASSTDTQYF. The full variable domain, completed using reference TRBV7-2 and TRBJ2-3, is GAGVSQSPSNKVTEKGKDVELRCDPISGHTALYWYRQSLGQGLEFLIYFQGNSAPDKSGLPSDRFSAERTGGSVSTLTIQRTQQEDSAVYLCASSPASSTDTQYFGPGTRLTVL.

The CDR3 DNA sequence: TGTGCCATCAGTGAGGACAGGGGACTGGCGAACTATGGCTACACCTTC. It yields the protein CAISEDRGLANYGYTF. The chain links TRBV10-3 to TRBJ1-2; 8 nucleotides line up with TRBD1. V was clipped by 2 bases and J by 2 bases; unmatched bases: 7. CDR1 is ENHRY and CDR2 is SYGVKD in the germline V gene. This CDR3 is built from 16 residues.

The V gene is TRBV7-5, the J gene TRBJ1-4. TRBV7-5 is flagged as a pseudogene. There are 14 residues in the CDR3. CDR3 in DNA: TGTGCCAGAAGCGGAGGTTGGTGGGGTGAAAAACTGTTTTTT. Translated: CARSGGWWGEKLFF.

This chain connects TRBV7-2 to TRBJ2-2, with D possibly TRBD2 on 6 matching bases. Looked up from germline, CDR1 is SGHTA and CDR2 is FQGNSA. The CDR3 covers 15 residues. V was pared by 1 base and J by 5 bases, with 11 bases between. The CDR3 DNA is TGTGCCAGCAGCTTAGATCGGGGGTGGACCGGGGAGCTGTTTTTT. Translating it yields CASSLDRGWTGELFF.

The chain employs TRBV28 and TRBJ1-5; D may be TRBD1 (6 bases). V shed 4 bases and J shed 2 bases, with 12 bases lying between them. The germline V gene encodes CDR1 MDHEN and CDR2 SYDVKM. This CDR3 spans 15 amino acids. The CDR3 coding sequence is TGTGCCAGCAGTTCGGTAGGGGGGGGCAATCAGCCCCAGCATTTT. Protein sequence: CASSSVGGGNQPQHF.

The rearrangement links TRBV27 to TRBJ2-4; D unclear. The CDR3 spans 14 residues. CDR1 is MNHEY, CDR2 SMNVEV, per germline (reference sequence). Deletions cut 8 bases from V and 1 base from J, with 12 bases between. CDR3 sequence: CASGERTAKNIQYF. The CDR3 region has the DNA TGTGCCAGCGGAGAGAGAACGGCCAAAAACATTCAGTACTTC.